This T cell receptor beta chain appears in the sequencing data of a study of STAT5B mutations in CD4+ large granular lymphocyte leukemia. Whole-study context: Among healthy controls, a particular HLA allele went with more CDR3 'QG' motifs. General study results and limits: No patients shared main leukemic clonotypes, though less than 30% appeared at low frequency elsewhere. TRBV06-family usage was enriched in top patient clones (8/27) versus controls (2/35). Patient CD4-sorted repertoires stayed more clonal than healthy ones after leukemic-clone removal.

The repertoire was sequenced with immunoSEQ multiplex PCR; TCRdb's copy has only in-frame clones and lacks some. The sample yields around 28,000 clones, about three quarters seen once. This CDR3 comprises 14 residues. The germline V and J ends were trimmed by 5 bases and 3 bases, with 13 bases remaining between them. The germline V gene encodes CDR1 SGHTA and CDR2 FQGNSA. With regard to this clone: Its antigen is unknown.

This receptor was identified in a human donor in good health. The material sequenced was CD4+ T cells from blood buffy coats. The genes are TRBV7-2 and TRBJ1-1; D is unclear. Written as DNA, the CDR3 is TGTGCCAGCAGCCAAGATGGTGGGGACACTGAAGCTTTCTTT. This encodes CASSQDGGDTEAFF.